This T cell receptor beta chain was obtained from a study of blood T cell repertoires in COVID-19. In the study overall: Sites in the United States, Italy and Spain provided acute and convalescent COVID-19 samples.

Germline lookup yields CDR1 SGDLS and CDR2 YYNGEE. CDR3 length: 14 residues. V lost 0 bases to trimming and J lost 5 bases, with 8 bases between them. The protocol was immunoSEQ multiplex PCR, while the TCRdb copy is restricted to in-frame clones and leaves out a portion. The data hold 300,000 or so clones, with more than 70% observed a single time. The clonotype was recovered from a woman between 50 and 59 years old who had recovered from COVID-19. Input material: peripheral blood. J is TRBJ2-2 and V is TRBV9; D unclear. CDR3 DNA: TGTGCCAGCAGCGTAGCCGCGGAGACCGGGGAGCTGTTTTTT. This encodes CASSVAAETGELFF.